This is a list of T cell receptor beta chains from one sample in a study of response to subunit inactivated influenza vaccine. A single record per CDR3 protein comes from TCRdb applying MiXCR to the RT-PCR reads. The sample carries over 300,000 distinct CDR3 sequences, roughly 22% recorded once. Specimen: PBMCs from blood, collected less than 22 months after vaccination. These receptors originate from a man between 45 and 75 years old who received an inactivated influenza vaccine. The CDR3 runs from the conserved cysteine through the conserved F or W. The D gene is left open where the match is weak. For some rows the clone size is stated as once, few or many, or as a class when expanded; others skip it.

v_call: TRBV6-5
clone_size: few
d_call: TRBD1
cdr3_length: 17
j_call: TRBJ1-2
cdr3_nt: TGTGCCAGCAGTTACGCGGACAGGCAGGGAATAACGGCTGGCTACACCTTC
cdr3_aa: CASSYADRQGITAGYTF

v_call: TRBV20-1
clone_size: many
d_call: TRBD1
cdr3_length: 13
j_call: TRBJ1-3
cdr3_nt: TGCAGTGCCAGTCGGGACAGTGGAAACACCATATATTTT
cdr3_aa: CSASRDSGNTIYF

v_call: TRBV28
clone_size: many
d_call: NA
cdr3_length: 15
j_call: TRBJ1-1
cdr3_nt: TGTGCCAGCAGTCCCCTTCTACGACACAACACTGAAGCTTTCTTT
cdr3_aa: CASSPLLRHNTEAFF

v_call: TRBV7-2
clone_size: few
d_call: NA
cdr3_length: 15
j_call: TRBJ2-2
cdr3_nt: TGTGCCAGCAGTCCACAGAGGGGAAAGACCGGGGAGCTGTTTTTT
cdr3_aa: CASSPQRGKTGELFF

v_call: TRBV25-1
clone_size: few
d_call: TRBD1
cdr3_length: 17
j_call: TRBJ2-2
cdr3_nt: TGTGCCAGCAGTGAATTTTTGGGGACAGCGAACACCGGGGAGCTGTTTTTT
cdr3_aa: CASSEFLGTANTGELFF

v_call: TRBV6-1
clone_size: few
d_call: NA
cdr3_length: 13
j_call: TRBJ1-1
cdr3_nt: TGTGCCAGCAGGGTGAGGGTGAACACTGAAGCTTTCTTT
cdr3_aa: CASRVRVNTEAFF

v_call: TRBV4-1
clone_size: NA
d_call: NA
cdr3_length: 16
j_call: TRBJ2-3
cdr3_nt: TGCGCCAGCAGCCAAGGGATAACCAAGCCGGGAGATACGCAGTATTTT
cdr3_aa: CASSQGITKPGDTQYF

v_call: TRBV4-3
clone_size: many
d_call: NA
cdr3_length: 14
j_call: TRBJ1-1
cdr3_nt: TGCGCCAGCAGCCAAGATAGGGTCGGCGCTGAAGCTTTCTTT
cdr3_aa: CASSQDRVGAEAFF

v_call: TRBV2
clone_size: NA
d_call: TRBD2
cdr3_length: 15
j_call: TRBJ2-5
cdr3_nt: TGTGCCAGCAGTGAGATGGCGGGGGGTCAAGAGACCCAGTACTTC
cdr3_aa: CASSEMAGGQETQYF

v_call: TRBV29-1
clone_size: NA
d_call: TRBD1
cdr3_length: 13
j_call: TRBJ1-2
cdr3_nt: TGCAGCGTTGCCTATCAACAGGGGAGCGGCTACACCTTC
cdr3_aa: CSVAYQQGSGYTF

v_call: TRBV5-4
clone_size: few
d_call: NA
cdr3_length: 17
j_call: TRBJ2-1
cdr3_nt: TGTGCCAGCAGCTTGACCCCTGCCGGGGGCCTAGGAAATGAGCAGTTCTTC
cdr3_aa: CASSLTPAGGLGNEQFF

v_call: TRBV20-1
clone_size: NA
d_call: NA
cdr3_length: 14
j_call: TRBJ1-2
cdr3_nt: TGCAGTGCTAGTATATCGTCGGGTAACTATGGCTACACCTTC
cdr3_aa: CSASISSGNYGYTF

v_call: TRBV6-1
clone_size: NA
d_call: NA
cdr3_length: 13
j_call: TRBJ2-5
cdr3_nt: TGTGCCAGCAGTGACCCACCTATAGAGACCCAGTACTTC
cdr3_aa: CASSDPPIETQYF

v_call: TRBV5-1
clone_size: many
d_call: NA
cdr3_length: 12
j_call: TRBJ1-5
cdr3_nt: TGCGCCAGCAGCTATGACCAGGGGCCCCAGCATTTT
cdr3_aa: CASSYDQGPQHF

v_call: TRBV7-2
clone_size: NA
d_call: NA
cdr3_length: 15
j_call: TRBJ2-1
cdr3_nt: TGTGCCAGCAGCCTTACTTGGGGCTCCTACAATGAGCAGTTCTTC
cdr3_aa: CASSLTWGSYNEQFF

v_call: TRBV29-1
clone_size: NA
d_call: NA
cdr3_length: 12
j_call: TRBJ2-7
cdr3_nt: TGCAGCGTGGGGGACCCGGGTGGCGAGCAGTACTTC
cdr3_aa: CSVGDPGGEQYF

v_call: TRBV20-1
clone_size: NA
d_call: NA
cdr3_length: 15
j_call: TRBJ2-1
cdr3_nt: TGCAGTGCTAGCTCTAGAGGGACGGCGCAAGATGAGCAGTTCTTC
cdr3_aa: CSASSRGTAQDEQFF

v_call: TRBV6-1
clone_size: NA
d_call: NA
cdr3_length: 15
j_call: TRBJ2-7
cdr3_nt: TGTGCCAGCAGTGAAGCTCAAATCGAACGGGACGAGCAGTACTTC
cdr3_aa: CASSEAQIERDEQYF

v_call: TRBV4-2
clone_size: few
d_call: TRBD2
cdr3_length: 17
j_call: TRBJ2-1
cdr3_nt: TGTGCCAGCAGCCATTTTAGCGGGGGAGCACCCTACAATGAGCAGTTCTTC
cdr3_aa: CASSHFSGGAPYNEQFF

v_call: TRBV20-1
clone_size: few
d_call: NA
cdr3_length: 13
j_call: TRBJ1-4
cdr3_nt: TGCAGTGCTAGCAGAAGTCATAATGAAAAACTGTTTTTT
cdr3_aa: CSASRSHNEKLFF

v_call: TRBV4-2
clone_size: NA
d_call: NA
cdr3_length: 18
j_call: TRBJ1-2
cdr3_nt: TGTGCCAGCAGCCAGGATACTCTGGCCGGGGGGCGAGTCTATGGCTACACCTTC
cdr3_aa: CASSQDTLAGGRVYGYTF

v_call: TRBV7-8
clone_size: few
d_call: NA
cdr3_length: 17
j_call: TRBJ1-3
cdr3_nt: TGTGCCAGCAGCTTAAATGGGGGACCTCACTCTGGAAACACCATATATTTT
cdr3_aa: CASSLNGGPHSGNTIYF

v_call: TRBV4-1
clone_size: many
d_call: TRBD1
cdr3_length: 17
j_call: TRBJ1-5
cdr3_nt: TGCGCCAGCAGCCATACGACAGGGGGCGAGGTCAATCAGCCCCAGCATTTT
cdr3_aa: CASSHTTGGEVNQPQHF

v_call: TRBV30
clone_size: NA
d_call: NA
cdr3_length: 14
j_call: TRBJ1-6
cdr3_nt: TGTGCCACCCAGACCAGCTCCTATAATTCACCCCTCCACTTT
cdr3_aa: CATQTSSYNSPLHF

v_call: TRBV29-1
clone_size: few
d_call: NA
cdr3_length: 16
j_call: TRBJ1-3
cdr3_nt: TGCAGCGTTACAGGCGGATTAGGAAACTCTGGAAACACCATATATTTT
cdr3_aa: CSVTGGLGNSGNTIYF

v_call: TRBV20-1
clone_size: many
d_call: TRBD1
cdr3_length: 16
j_call: TRBJ2-7
cdr3_nt: TGCAGTGCACGGGCCCCTCGGGACAGGGCGATCTACGAGCAGTACTTC
cdr3_aa: CSARAPRDRAIYEQYF

v_call: TRBV5-1
clone_size: few
d_call: TRBD2
cdr3_length: 19
j_call: TRBJ2-1
cdr3_nt: TGCGCCAGCAGCTTGGTTTCCCCAAGCGGGAGAGGAACCTACAATGAGCAGTTCTTC
cdr3_aa: CASSLVSPSGRGTYNEQFF

v_call: TRBV24-1
clone_size: NA
d_call: TRBD1
cdr3_length: 15
j_call: TRBJ2-5
cdr3_nt: TGTGCCACCAGTGATTTAGGACAGGGGGAAGAGACCCAGTACTTC
cdr3_aa: CATSDLGQGEETQYF

v_call: TRBV9
clone_size: NA
d_call: NA
cdr3_length: 14
j_call: TRBJ2-6
cdr3_nt: TGTGCCAGCAGCCTCGCCCCTGGGGCCAACGTCCTGACTTTC
cdr3_aa: CASSLAPGANVLTF

v_call: TRBV6-1
clone_size: NA
d_call: NA
cdr3_length: 15
j_call: TRBJ1-5
cdr3_nt: TGTGCCAGCCGGTCGGGGGGGGCTAGCAATCAGCCCCAGCATTTT
cdr3_aa: CASRSGGASNQPQHF

v_call: TRBV5-1
clone_size: NA
d_call: TRBD2
cdr3_length: 15
j_call: TRBJ2-7
cdr3_nt: TGCGCCAGCAGCCCGGGGGCGGGAGGTTCCTACGAGCAGTACTTC
cdr3_aa: CASSPGAGGSYEQYF

v_call: TRBV6-1
clone_size: many
d_call: NA
cdr3_length: 15
j_call: TRBJ2-3
cdr3_nt: TGTGCCAGCAGTCAGAACGGACTCCTCACAGATACGCAGTATTTT
cdr3_aa: CASSQNGLLTDTQYF

v_call: TRBV29-1
clone_size: NA
d_call: NA
cdr3_length: 15
j_call: TRBJ2-7
cdr3_nt: TGCAGCGCCTGGGGTGGGCGGTCTGGCTCCTACGAGCAGTACTTC
cdr3_aa: CSAWGGRSGSYEQYF

v_call: TRBV5-5
clone_size: NA
d_call: TRBD1
cdr3_length: 16
j_call: TRBJ1-2
cdr3_nt: TGTGCCAGCAGCCGGACAGGGGGACAAGCTAACTATGGCTACACCTTC
cdr3_aa: CASSRTGGQANYGYTF

v_call: TRBV19
clone_size: many
d_call: NA
cdr3_length: 14
j_call: TRBJ1-1
cdr3_nt: TGTGCCAGTACCACGACAGGAACGAACACTGAAGCTTTCTTT
cdr3_aa: CASTTTGTNTEAFF

v_call: TRBV29-1
clone_size: NA
d_call: TRBD1
cdr3_length: 12
j_call: TRBJ2-3
cdr3_nt: TGCAGCATGGGACAGGGGTGGAATACGCAGTATTTT
cdr3_aa: CSMGQGWNTQYF

v_call: TRBV30
clone_size: NA
d_call: TRBD2
cdr3_length: 14
j_call: TRBJ2-3
cdr3_nt: TGTGCCTGGAGCGGGACTAGCTTCACAGATACGCAGTATTTT
cdr3_aa: CAWSGTSFTDTQYF

v_call: TRBV27
clone_size: once
d_call: NA
cdr3_length: 16
j_call: TRBJ2-1
cdr3_nt: TGTGCCAGCAGTTTTGGTGTGTCCGAGGGGGACAATGAGCAGTTCTTC
cdr3_aa: CASSFGVSEGDNEQFF

v_call: TRBV6-2/TRBV6-3
clone_size: NA
d_call: NA
cdr3_length: 15
j_call: TRBJ1-5
cdr3_nt: TGTGCCAGCAGTCCCCGACAGAATAGCAATCAGGCCCAGCATTTT
cdr3_aa: CASSPRQNSNQAQHF

v_call: TRBV28
clone_size: few
d_call: NA
cdr3_length: 15
j_call: TRBJ2-3
cdr3_nt: TGTGCCAGCAGTTCGACCTCCTCGATCACAGATACGCAGTATTTT
cdr3_aa: CASSSTSSITDTQYF